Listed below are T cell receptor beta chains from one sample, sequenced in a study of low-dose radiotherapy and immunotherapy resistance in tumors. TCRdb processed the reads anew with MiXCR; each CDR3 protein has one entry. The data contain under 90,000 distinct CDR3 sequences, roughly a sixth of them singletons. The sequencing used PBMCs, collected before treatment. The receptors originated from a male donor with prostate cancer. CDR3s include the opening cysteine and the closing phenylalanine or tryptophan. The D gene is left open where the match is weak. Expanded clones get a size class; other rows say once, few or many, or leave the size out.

cdr3_aa: CASRGDSQNTEAFF
cdr3_nt: TGTGCCAGCAGGGGGGACAGTCAGAACACTGAAGCTTTCTTT
j_call: TRBJ1-1
d_call: TRBD1
v_call: TRBV7-2
clone_size: many

cdr3_aa: CASSLVPGAPRETQYF
cdr3_nt: TGCGCCAGCAGCTTGGTTCCGGGGGCGCCTAGAGAGACCCAGTACTTC
j_call: TRBJ2-5
d_call: NA
v_call: TRBV5-1
clone_size: many

cdr3_aa: CASSAYSNQPQHF
cdr3_nt: TGTGCCAGCAGCGCCTATAGCAATCAGCCCCAGCATTTT
j_call: TRBJ1-5
d_call: NA
v_call: TRBV7-9
clone_size: many

cdr3_aa: CSVVQEGGTDTQYF
cdr3_nt: TGCAGCGTGGTACAGGAGGGGGGAACAGATACGCAGTATTTT
j_call: TRBJ2-3
d_call: NA
v_call: TRBV29-1
clone_size: NA

cdr3_aa: CASSDRGDSEHYF
cdr3_nt: TGTGCCAGCAGTGATCGGGGGGACAGCGAACATTACTTC
j_call: TRBJ2-7
d_call: NA
v_call: TRBV2
clone_size: few

cdr3_aa: CASSSTSGGRGTDTQYF
cdr3_nt: TGTGCCAGCAGCTCTACTAGCGGGGGTCGAGGCACAGATACGCAGTATTTT
j_call: TRBJ2-3
d_call: TRBD2
v_call: TRBV7-9
clone_size: many

cdr3_aa: CASSLDRDQPQHF
cdr3_nt: TGTGCCAGCAGCCTAGACAGGGATCAGCCCCAGCATTTT
j_call: TRBJ1-5
d_call: TRBD1
v_call: TRBV11-2
clone_size: many

cdr3_aa: CASSSLSGTATYEQYF
cdr3_nt: TGTGCCAGCAGCTCTCTCAGCGGGACGGCCACCTACGAGCAGTACTTC
j_call: TRBJ2-7
d_call: TRBD2
v_call: TRBV3-1
clone_size: many

cdr3_aa: CASRAFSRYGYTF
cdr3_nt: TGTGCCAGTAGGGCCTTTTCCCGCTATGGCTACACCTTC
j_call: TRBJ1-2
d_call: NA
v_call: TRBV19
clone_size: many

cdr3_aa: CASRKEMVDEQYF
cdr3_nt: TGTGCCAGCAGGAAAGAGATGGTTGACGAGCAGTACTTC
j_call: TRBJ2-7
d_call: NA
v_call: TRBV12-3/TRBV12-4
clone_size: many

cdr3_aa: CSAPLRRGNQPQHF
cdr3_nt: TGCAGTGCTCCCCTGCGGAGGGGCAATCAGCCCCAGCATTTT
j_call: TRBJ1-5
d_call: NA
v_call: TRBV20-1
clone_size: many

cdr3_aa: CASSPPGRGYEQYF
cdr3_nt: TGCGCCAGCAGCCCCCCGGGCAGGGGCTACGAGCAGTACTTC
j_call: TRBJ2-7
d_call: NA
v_call: TRBV5-1
clone_size: many

cdr3_aa: CATSGGGPDTQYF
cdr3_nt: TGTGCCACCAGCGGCGGGGGGCCGGATACGCAGTATTTT
j_call: TRBJ2-3
d_call: TRBD2
v_call: TRBV15
clone_size: many

cdr3_aa: CASSETDISNQPQHF
cdr3_nt: TGTGCCAGCAGTGAAACAGATATTAGCAATCAGCCCCAGCATTTT
j_call: TRBJ1-5
d_call: NA
v_call: TRBV6-2/TRBV6-3
clone_size: NA

cdr3_aa: CASSYGTVSNQPQHF
cdr3_nt: TGTGCCAGCAGTTATGGGACAGTTAGCAATCAGCCCCAGCATTTT
j_call: TRBJ1-5
d_call: TRBD1
v_call: TRBV6-6
clone_size: many

cdr3_aa: CASSLADGTSGDF
cdr3_nt: TGCGCCAGCAGCTTGGCCGATGGGACTAGCGGGGACTTC
j_call: TRBJ2-1
d_call: TRBD2
v_call: TRBV5-1
clone_size: few

cdr3_aa: CASSLAGLAFGSNEQFF
cdr3_nt: TGTGCCAGCAGCTTAGCCGGACTAGCATTCGGGTCCAATGAGCAGTTCTTC
j_call: TRBJ2-1
d_call: TRBD2
v_call: TRBV11-2
clone_size: many

cdr3_aa: CASSLAGVGEQFF
cdr3_nt: TGTGCCAGTAGCCTAGCGGGGGTGGGTGAGCAGTTCTTC
j_call: TRBJ2-1
d_call: TRBD2
v_call: TRBV19
clone_size: many

cdr3_aa: CASSEPSGAYGYTF
cdr3_nt: TGTGCCAGCAGTGAACCCTCGGGGGCCTATGGCTACACCTTC
j_call: TRBJ1-2
d_call: NA
v_call: TRBV6-1
clone_size: NA

cdr3_aa: CASAVWGAEQYF
cdr3_nt: TGTGCTAGTGCGGTTTGGGGGGCTGAGCAGTACTTC
j_call: TRBJ2-7
d_call: NA
v_call: TRBV12-5
clone_size: many

cdr3_aa: CASSLSVGEGRAADTQYF
cdr3_nt: TGTGCCAGCAGCCTCTCGGTAGGGGAAGGGCGGGCTGCAGATACGCAGTATTTT
j_call: TRBJ2-3
d_call: NA
v_call: TRBV3-1
clone_size: many

cdr3_aa: CASGIGEKLFF
cdr3_nt: TGTGCTAGTGGTATCGGTGAAAAACTGTTTTTT
j_call: TRBJ1-4
d_call: NA
v_call: TRBV12-5
clone_size: many

cdr3_aa: CSARDRTGGDGAQHF
cdr3_nt: TGCAGTGCTAGGGATAGGACAGGGGGGGATGGAGCCCAGCATTTT
j_call: TRBJ1-5
d_call: TRBD1
v_call: TRBV20-1
clone_size: many

cdr3_aa: CASSQSGVVPSYEQYF
cdr3_nt: TGCGCCAGCAGTCAATCCGGGGTTGTTCCCTCCTACGAGCAGTACTTC
j_call: TRBJ2-7
d_call: NA
v_call: TRBV23-1
clone_size: many

cdr3_aa: CSVYRTGANVLTF
cdr3_nt: TGCAGCGTTTACAGGACTGGGGCCAACGTCCTGACTTTC
j_call: TRBJ2-6
d_call: NA
v_call: TRBV29-1
clone_size: many

cdr3_aa: CASSHLGVREQFF
cdr3_nt: TGTGCCAGCAGCCATCTGGGGGTACGGGAGCAGTTCTTC
j_call: TRBJ2-1
d_call: NA
v_call: TRBV7-8
clone_size: many

cdr3_aa: CASGDSGSYNEQFF
cdr3_nt: TGTGCCAGCGGGGACAGCGGCTCCTACAATGAGCAGTTCTTC
j_call: TRBJ2-1
d_call: TRBD1
v_call: TRBV2
clone_size: NA

cdr3_aa: CASTAGGGATDTQYF
cdr3_nt: TGTGCCAGCACTGCCGGCGGCGGGGCCACAGATACGCAGTATTTT
j_call: TRBJ2-3
d_call: NA
v_call: TRBV6-5
clone_size: many

cdr3_aa: CASSFGTGSTNEQFF
cdr3_nt: TGCGCCAGCAGTTTCGGGACAGGGAGTACAAATGAGCAGTTCTTC
j_call: TRBJ2-1
d_call: TRBD1
v_call: TRBV10-1
clone_size: many

cdr3_aa: CASSRTGGGDEQYF
cdr3_nt: TGTGCCAGCAGCCGGACAGGGGGCGGGGACGAGCAGTACTTC
j_call: TRBJ2-7
d_call: TRBD1
v_call: TRBV2
clone_size: many

cdr3_aa: CASSYGGAFSGQSQHF
cdr3_nt: TGTGCCAGCAGTTACGGCGGTGCCTTCTCAGGACAGTCCCAGCATTTT
j_call: TRBJ1-5
d_call: NA
v_call: TRBV6-6
clone_size: many

cdr3_aa: CASRPSGGGGDEQFF
cdr3_nt: TGTGCCAGCAGGCCTTCTGGCGGGGGTGGGGATGAGCAGTTCTTC
j_call: TRBJ2-1
d_call: TRBD2
v_call: TRBV2
clone_size: NA

cdr3_aa: CASSPRGLLTNEQFF
cdr3_nt: TGCGCCAGCAGCCCTAGAGGTCTACTTACAAATGAGCAGTTCTTC
j_call: TRBJ2-1
d_call: NA
v_call: TRBV4-1
clone_size: many

cdr3_aa: CASSEDGGGNQPQHF
cdr3_nt: TGTGCCAGCAGTGAAGACGGGGGTGGCAATCAGCCCCAGCATTTT
j_call: TRBJ1-5
d_call: NA
v_call: TRBV2
clone_size: many

cdr3_aa: CASSQVGQTTYEQYF
cdr3_nt: TGCGCCAGCAGCCAAGTAGGGCAGACAACCTACGAGCAGTACTTC
j_call: TRBJ2-7
d_call: NA
v_call: TRBV4-1
clone_size: many

cdr3_aa: CASSGSNGGTEAFF
cdr3_nt: TGTGCCAGCAGCGGCTCAAATGGCGGCACTGAAGCTTTCTTT
j_call: TRBJ1-1
d_call: NA
v_call: TRBV11-2
clone_size: many

cdr3_aa: CASSLGPSLVWEQFF
cdr3_nt: TGTGCCAGCAGCCTCGGACCCTCTCTAGTATGGGAGCAGTTCTTC
j_call: TRBJ2-1
d_call: NA
v_call: TRBV3-1
clone_size: NA

cdr3_aa: CASSSRGRPQETQYF
cdr3_nt: TGTGCCAGCAGCAGCAGGGGGCGTCCCCAAGAGACCCAGTACTTC
j_call: TRBJ2-5
d_call: NA
v_call: TRBV21-1
clone_size: many

cdr3_aa: CASSPPERGGQGDTQYF
cdr3_nt: TGTGCCAGCTCACCACCGGAGCGGGGGGGCCAAGGAGATACGCAGTATTTT
j_call: TRBJ2-3
d_call: TRBD2
v_call: TRBV18
clone_size: many

cdr3_aa: CASSLDSPGGTDTQYF
cdr3_nt: TGCGCCAGCAGCTTGGATAGTCCAGGGGGCACAGATACGCAGTATTTT
j_call: TRBJ2-3
d_call: NA
v_call: TRBV5-1
clone_size: many

cdr3_aa: CSASSRTGRRETQYF
cdr3_nt: TGCAGCGCCTCTTCACGAACAGGGAGGAGAGAGACCCAGTACTTC
j_call: TRBJ2-5
d_call: NA
v_call: TRBV29-1
clone_size: many

cdr3_aa: CASSLNRGGGETQYF
cdr3_nt: TGTGCCAGCAGCTTGAACAGGGGCGGGGGGGAGACCCAGTACTTC
j_call: TRBJ2-5
d_call: NA
v_call: TRBV5-6
clone_size: many

cdr3_aa: CASSASRAGGLDTQYF
cdr3_nt: TGTGCCAGCAGCGCTTCTCGCGCGGGGGGTTTGGATACGCAGTATTTT
j_call: TRBJ2-3
d_call: TRBD2
v_call: TRBV5-4
clone_size: many

cdr3_aa: CAWALTGGGYEQYF
cdr3_nt: TGTGCCTGGGCGCTCACAGGGGGGGGCTACGAGCAGTACTTC
j_call: TRBJ2-7
d_call: NA
v_call: TRBV30
clone_size: many

cdr3_aa: CASSVGVGGFSGANVLTF
cdr3_nt: TGTGCCAGCAGCGTAGGGGTAGGGGGCTTCTCTGGGGCCAACGTCCTGACTTTC
j_call: TRBJ2-6
d_call: TRBD1
v_call: TRBV9
clone_size: many

cdr3_aa: CASSQWWRQNTGELFF
cdr3_nt: TGTGCCAGCAGTCAATGGTGGAGACAAAACACCGGGGAGCTGTTTTTT
j_call: TRBJ2-2
d_call: NA
v_call: TRBV2
clone_size: many

cdr3_aa: CASTWGGTDTQYF
cdr3_nt: TGCGCCAGCACCTGGGGGGGAACAGATACGCAGTATTTT
j_call: TRBJ2-3
d_call: TRBD2
v_call: TRBV5-1
clone_size: NA

cdr3_aa: CASKPPTGGYGYTF
cdr3_nt: TGTGCCAGCAAGCCCCCGACAGGGGGGTATGGCTACACCTTC
j_call: TRBJ1-2
d_call: TRBD1
v_call: TRBV6-2/TRBV6-3
clone_size: many

cdr3_aa: CASSWGGTEAFF
cdr3_nt: TGTGCCAGCAGTTGGGGGGGCACTGAAGCTTTCTTT
j_call: TRBJ1-1
d_call: NA
v_call: TRBV28
clone_size: NA

cdr3_aa: CASRAAPAGASTDTQYF
cdr3_nt: TGCGCCAGCAGAGCGGCTCCCGCGGGTGCGAGCACAGATACGCAGTATTTT
j_call: TRBJ2-3
d_call: NA
v_call: TRBV5-1
clone_size: many

cdr3_aa: CASSTGQGVTYEQYF
cdr3_nt: TGTGCCAGTAGTACCGGACAGGGGGTCACCTACGAGCAGTACTTC
j_call: TRBJ2-7
d_call: TRBD1
v_call: TRBV19
clone_size: NA

cdr3_aa: CASSPLRDREGEKLFF
cdr3_nt: TGTGCCAGCAGTCCCCTCCGGGACAGGGAGGGGGAAAAACTGTTTTTT
j_call: TRBJ1-4
d_call: TRBD1
v_call: TRBV27
clone_size: NA

cdr3_aa: CSARAPEGQGYTF
cdr3_nt: TGCAGTGCTAGAGCCCCTGAGGGGCAGGGCTACACCTTC
j_call: TRBJ1-2
d_call: NA
v_call: TRBV20-1
clone_size: many

cdr3_aa: CASSLAGREQYF
cdr3_nt: TGTGCCAGCAGTCTCGCTGGTCGGGAGCAGTACTTC
j_call: TRBJ2-7
d_call: NA
v_call: TRBV5-5
clone_size: few

cdr3_aa: CASSDLGSGGQFAGLFF
cdr3_nt: TGTGCCAGCAGTGATCTAGGTAGCGGGGGACAGTTCGCGGGGCTGTTTTTT
j_call: TRBJ2-2
d_call: TRBD2
v_call: TRBV2
clone_size: many

cdr3_aa: CASSQPQQMNTEAFF
cdr3_nt: TGTGCCAGCAGCCAACCCCAACAGATGAACACTGAAGCTTTCTTT
j_call: TRBJ1-1
d_call: NA
v_call: TRBV7-9
clone_size: many

cdr3_aa: CASSEDGGTDTQYF
cdr3_nt: TGTGCCAGCAGTGAAGACGGGGGAACAGATACGCAGTATTTT
j_call: TRBJ2-3
d_call: NA
v_call: TRBV2
clone_size: many

cdr3_aa: CASRGLAGGLFRGEF
cdr3_nt: TGTGCCAGCAGGGGTTTGGCGGGGGGGCTTTTTCGTGGGGAGTTC
j_call: TRBJ2-4
d_call: TRBD2
v_call: TRBV28
clone_size: many